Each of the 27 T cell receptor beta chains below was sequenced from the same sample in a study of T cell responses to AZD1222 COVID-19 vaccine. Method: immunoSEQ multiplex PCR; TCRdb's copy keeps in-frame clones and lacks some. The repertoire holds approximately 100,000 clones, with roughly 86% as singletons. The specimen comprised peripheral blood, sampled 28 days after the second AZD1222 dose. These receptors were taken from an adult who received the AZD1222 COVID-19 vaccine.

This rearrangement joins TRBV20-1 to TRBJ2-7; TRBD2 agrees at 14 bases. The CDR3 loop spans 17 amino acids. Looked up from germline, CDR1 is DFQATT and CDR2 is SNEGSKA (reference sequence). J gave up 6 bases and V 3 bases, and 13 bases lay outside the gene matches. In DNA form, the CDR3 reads TGCAGTGCTAGTCAGACTAGCGGGGGGGTAAAGGCTGGCGAGCAGTACTTC. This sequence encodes CSASQTSGGVKAGEQYF.

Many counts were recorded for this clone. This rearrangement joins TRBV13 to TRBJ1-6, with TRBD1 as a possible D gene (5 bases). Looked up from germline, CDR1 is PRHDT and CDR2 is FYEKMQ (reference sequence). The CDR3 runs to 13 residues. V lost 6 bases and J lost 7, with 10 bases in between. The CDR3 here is CASRGGENSPLHF. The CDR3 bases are TGTGCCAGCAGGGGGGGTGAGAATTCACCCCTCCACTTT.

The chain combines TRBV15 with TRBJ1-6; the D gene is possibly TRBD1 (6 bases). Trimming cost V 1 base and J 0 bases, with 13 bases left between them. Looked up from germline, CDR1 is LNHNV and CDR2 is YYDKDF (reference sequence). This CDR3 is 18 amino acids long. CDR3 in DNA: TGTGCCACCAGCAGAGTGGGACAATCGAGCTCCTATAATTCACCCCTCCACTTT. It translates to CATSRVGQSSSYNSPLHF.

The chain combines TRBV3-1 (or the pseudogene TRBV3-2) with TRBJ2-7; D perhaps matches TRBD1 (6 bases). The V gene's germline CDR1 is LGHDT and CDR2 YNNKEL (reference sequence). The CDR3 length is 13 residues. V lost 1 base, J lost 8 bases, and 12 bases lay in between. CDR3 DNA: TGTGCCAGCAGCCAAGGGGGGCCGGACCAGCAGTACTTC. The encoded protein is CASSQGGPDQQYF.

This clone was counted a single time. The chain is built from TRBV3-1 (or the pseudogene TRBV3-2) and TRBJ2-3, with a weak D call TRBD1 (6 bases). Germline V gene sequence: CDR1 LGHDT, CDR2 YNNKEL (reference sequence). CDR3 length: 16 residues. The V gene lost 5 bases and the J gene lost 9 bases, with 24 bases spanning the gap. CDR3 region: CASSNGAAGPQGTQYF. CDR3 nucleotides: TGTGCCAGCAGCAACGGGGCGGCCGGTCCTCAGGGGACGCAGTATTTT.

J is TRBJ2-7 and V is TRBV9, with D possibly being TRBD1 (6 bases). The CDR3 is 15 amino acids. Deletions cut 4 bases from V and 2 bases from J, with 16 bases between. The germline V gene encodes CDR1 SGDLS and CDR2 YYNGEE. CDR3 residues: CASSPNRVPTYEQYF. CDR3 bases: TGTGCCAGCAGCCCCAACAGGGTTCCCACCTACGAGCAGTACTTC.

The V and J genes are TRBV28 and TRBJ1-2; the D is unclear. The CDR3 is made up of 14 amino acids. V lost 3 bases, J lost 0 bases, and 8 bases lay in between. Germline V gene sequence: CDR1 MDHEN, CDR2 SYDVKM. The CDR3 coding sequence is TGTGCCAGCAGTTTCGGCCCATCTAACTATGGCTACACCTTC. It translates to CASSFGPSNYGYTF.

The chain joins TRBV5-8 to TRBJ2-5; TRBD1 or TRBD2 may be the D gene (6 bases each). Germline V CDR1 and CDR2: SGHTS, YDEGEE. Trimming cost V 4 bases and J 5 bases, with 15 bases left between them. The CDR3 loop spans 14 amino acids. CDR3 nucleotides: TGTGCCAGCAGCCTGAGGGGGGCATTTGAGACCCAGTACTTC. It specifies CASSLRGAFETQYF.

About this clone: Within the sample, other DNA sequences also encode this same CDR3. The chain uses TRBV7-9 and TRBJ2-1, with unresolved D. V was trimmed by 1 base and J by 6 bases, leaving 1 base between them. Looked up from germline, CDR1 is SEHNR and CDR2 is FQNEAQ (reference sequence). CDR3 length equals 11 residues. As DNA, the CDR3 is TGTGCCAGCAGCTTAGTCAATGAGCAGTTCTTC. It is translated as CASSLVNEQFF.

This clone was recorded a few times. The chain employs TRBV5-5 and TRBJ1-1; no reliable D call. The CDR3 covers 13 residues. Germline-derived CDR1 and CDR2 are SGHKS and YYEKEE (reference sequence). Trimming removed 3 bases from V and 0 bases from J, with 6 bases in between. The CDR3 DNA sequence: TGTGCCAGCAGCTGGGCGGTGAACACTGAAGCTTTCTTT. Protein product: CASSWAVNTEAFF.

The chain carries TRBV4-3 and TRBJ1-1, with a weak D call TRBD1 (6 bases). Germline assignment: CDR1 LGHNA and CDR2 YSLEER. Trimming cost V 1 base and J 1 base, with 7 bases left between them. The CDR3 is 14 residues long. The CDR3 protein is CASSQGGGNTEAFF. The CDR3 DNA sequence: TGCGCCAGCAGCCAAGGAGGGGGGAACACTGAAGCTTTCTTT.

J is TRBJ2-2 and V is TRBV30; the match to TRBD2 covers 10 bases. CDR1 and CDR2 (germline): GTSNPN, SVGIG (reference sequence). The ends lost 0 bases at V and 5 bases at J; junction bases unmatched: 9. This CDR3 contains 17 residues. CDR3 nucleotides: TGTGCCTGGAGTGTTTTAGCGGGAGGTCTTGGGACCGGGGAGCTGTTTTTT. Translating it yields CAWSVLAGGLGTGELFF.

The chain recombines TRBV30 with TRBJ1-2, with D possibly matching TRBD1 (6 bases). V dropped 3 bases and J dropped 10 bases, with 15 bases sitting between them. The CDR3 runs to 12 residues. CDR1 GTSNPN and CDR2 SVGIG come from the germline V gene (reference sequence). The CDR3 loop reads CAWSPRTGNYTF. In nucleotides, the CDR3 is TGTGCCTGGAGCCCAAGAACAGGGAACTACACCTTC.

The CDR3 DNA reads as TGTGCCAGCAGGACCCCCCGTCTGGGCAATCAGCCCCAGCATTTT. This translates into CASRTPRLGNQPQHF. V is TRBV28 and J is TRBJ1-5; no reliable D call. CDR3 size: 15 residues. V shed 6 bases and J shed 2 bases, with 14 bases lying between them. The germline V gene encodes CDR1 MDHEN and CDR2 SYDVKM.

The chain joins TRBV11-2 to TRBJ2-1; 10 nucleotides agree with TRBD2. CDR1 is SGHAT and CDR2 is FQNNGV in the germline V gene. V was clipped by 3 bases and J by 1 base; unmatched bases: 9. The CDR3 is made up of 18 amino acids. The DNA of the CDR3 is TGTGCCAGCAGCTTTACAGCGGGGGGGTTAAAATCCTACAATGAGCAGTTCTTC. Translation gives CASSFTAGGLKSYNEQFF.

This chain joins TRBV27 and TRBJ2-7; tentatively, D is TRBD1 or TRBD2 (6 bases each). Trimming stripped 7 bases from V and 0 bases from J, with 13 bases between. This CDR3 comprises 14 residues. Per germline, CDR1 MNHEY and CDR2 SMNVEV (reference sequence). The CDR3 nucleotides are TGTGCCAGCAAGCGGGCGGACAGCTCCTACGAGCAGTACTTC. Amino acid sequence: CASKRADSSYEQYF.

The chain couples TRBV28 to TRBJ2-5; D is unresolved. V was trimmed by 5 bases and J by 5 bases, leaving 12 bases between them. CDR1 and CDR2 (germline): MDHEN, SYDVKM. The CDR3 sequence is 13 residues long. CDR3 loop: CASSRLSGETQYF. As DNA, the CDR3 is TGTGCCAGCAGTCGGCTATCCGGGGAGACCCAGTACTTC. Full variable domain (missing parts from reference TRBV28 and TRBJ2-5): DVKVTQSSRYLVKRTGEKVFLECVQDMDHENMFWYRQDPGLGLRLIYFSYDVKMKEKGDIPEGYSVSREKKERFSLILESASTNQTSMYLCASSRLSGETQYFGPGTRLLVL.

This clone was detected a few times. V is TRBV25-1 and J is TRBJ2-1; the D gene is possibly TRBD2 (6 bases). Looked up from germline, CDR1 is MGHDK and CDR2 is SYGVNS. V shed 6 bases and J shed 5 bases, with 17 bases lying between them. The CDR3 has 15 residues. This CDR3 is CASSPPGGGNNEQFF. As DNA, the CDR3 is TGTGCCAGCAGCCCCCCCGGGGGTGGGAACAATGAGCAGTTCTTC.

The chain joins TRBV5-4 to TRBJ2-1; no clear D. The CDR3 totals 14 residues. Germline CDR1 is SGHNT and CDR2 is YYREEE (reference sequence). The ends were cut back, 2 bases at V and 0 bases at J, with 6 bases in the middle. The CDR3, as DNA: TGTGCCAGCAGCTTAGAGAGCTCCTACAATGAGCAGTTCTTC. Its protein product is CASSLESSYNEQFF.

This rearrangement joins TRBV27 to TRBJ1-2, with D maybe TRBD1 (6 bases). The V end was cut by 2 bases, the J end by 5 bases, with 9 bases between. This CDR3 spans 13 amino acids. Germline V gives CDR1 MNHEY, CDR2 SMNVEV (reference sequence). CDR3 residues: CASSLVQGYGYTF. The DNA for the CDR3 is TGTGCCAGCAGTTTAGTTCAGGGGTATGGCTACACCTTC.

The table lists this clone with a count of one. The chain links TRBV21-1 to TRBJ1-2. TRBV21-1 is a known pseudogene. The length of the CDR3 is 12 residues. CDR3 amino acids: CASSGPNYGYTF. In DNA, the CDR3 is TGTGCCAGCAGCGGTCCCAACTATGGCTACACCTTC.

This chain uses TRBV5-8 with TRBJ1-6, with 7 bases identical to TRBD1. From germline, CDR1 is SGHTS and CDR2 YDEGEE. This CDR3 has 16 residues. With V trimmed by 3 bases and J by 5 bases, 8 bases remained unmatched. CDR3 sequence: CASSWDGDSDNSPLHF. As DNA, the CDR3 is TGTGCCAGCAGCTGGGACGGGGACAGCGATAATTCACCCCTCCACTTT.

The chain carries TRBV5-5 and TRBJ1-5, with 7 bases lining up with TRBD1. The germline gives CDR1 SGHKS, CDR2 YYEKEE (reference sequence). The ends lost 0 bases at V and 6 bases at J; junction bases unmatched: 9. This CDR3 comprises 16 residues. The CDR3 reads CASSLASQGVTQPQHF. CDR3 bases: TGTGCCAGCAGCTTGGCCTCGCAGGGGGTTACTCAGCCCCAGCATTTT. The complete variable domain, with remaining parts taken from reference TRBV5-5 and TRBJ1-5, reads DAGVTQSPTHLIKTRGQQVTLRCSPISGHKSVSWYQQVLGQGPQFIFQYYEKEERGRGNFPDRFSARQFPNYSSELNVNALLLGDSALYLCASSLASQGVTQPQHFGDGTRLSIL.

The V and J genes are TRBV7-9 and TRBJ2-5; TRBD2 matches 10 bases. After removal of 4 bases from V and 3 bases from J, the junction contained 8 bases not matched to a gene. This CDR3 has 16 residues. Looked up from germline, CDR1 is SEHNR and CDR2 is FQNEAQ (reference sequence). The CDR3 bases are TGTGCCAGCAGCTCAAGAACTAGCGGGACCGAAGAGACCCAGTACTTC. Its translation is CASSSRTSGTEETQYF.

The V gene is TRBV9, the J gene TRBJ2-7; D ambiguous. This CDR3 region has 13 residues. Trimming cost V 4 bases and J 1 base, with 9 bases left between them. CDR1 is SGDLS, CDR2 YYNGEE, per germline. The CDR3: CASSPGLSYEQYF. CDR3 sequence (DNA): TGTGCCAGCAGCCCGGGCCTGTCCTACGAGCAGTACTTC.

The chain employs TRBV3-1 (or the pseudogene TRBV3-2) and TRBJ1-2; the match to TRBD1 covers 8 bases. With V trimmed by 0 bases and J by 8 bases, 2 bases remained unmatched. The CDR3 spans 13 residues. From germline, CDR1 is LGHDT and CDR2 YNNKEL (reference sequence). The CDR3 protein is CASSQDRTGGYTF. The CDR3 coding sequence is TGTGCCAGCAGCCAAGATCGGACAGGGGGCTACACCTTC.

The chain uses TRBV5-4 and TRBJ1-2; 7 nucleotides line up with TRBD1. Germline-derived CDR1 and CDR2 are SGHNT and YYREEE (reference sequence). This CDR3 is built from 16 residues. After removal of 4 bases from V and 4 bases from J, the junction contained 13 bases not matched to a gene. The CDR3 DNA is TGTGCCAGCAGCACACAGGGGATGGTAGCCTCCTATGGCTACACCTTC. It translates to CASSTQGMVASYGYTF.